One sample yielded the 13 T cell receptor beta chains listed below, sequenced in a study of OX40 agonist ivuxolimab in advanced cancers. The data were produced by immunoSEQ multiplex PCR, yet TCRdb's version contains in-frame clones alone and is incomplete. Seen here are approximately 34,000 clones, approximately 80% observed once, and the top ten hold under 1.5%. The sample in question was CD4+ or CD8+ T cells sorted from blood, obtained in a trial of the OX40 agonist ivuxolimab. All receptors derive from an adult with an advanced solid tumor such as melanoma, head and neck, liver or kidney cancer.

This chain uses TRBV18 with TRBJ1-2; the match to TRBD1 covers 7 bases. The V and J ends lost 2 bases and 2 bases, in that order; junction bases with no gene match: 8. The germline CDR1 and CDR2 sequences are KGHSH and LQKENI. The CDR3 is 16 residues long. The CDR3, as DNA: TGTGCCAGCTCACCAGGCTGGCAGGGGGTGAACTATGGCTACACCTTC. Translating it yields CASSPGWQGVNYGYTF.

CDR3 residues: CASRDFGALPGPILYRYTF. The DNA of the CDR3 is TGTGCCAGCAGGGACTTCGGGGCCCTCCCAGGGCCCATTCTTTATCGCTACACCTTC. J is TRBJ1-2 and V is TRBV2; perhaps TRBD1 as D (5 bases). V was shortened by 6 bases and J by 9 bases, with 35 bases between the two germline ends. The V gene's germline CDR1 is SNHLY and CDR2 FYNNEI. CDR3 size: 19 residues. The variable domain in full, completed from reference TRBV2 and TRBJ1-2, reads EPEVTQTPSHQVTQMGQEVILRCVPISNHLYFYWYRQILGQKVEFLVSFYNNEISEKSEIFDDQFSVERPDGSNFTLKIRSTKLEDSAMYFCASRDFGALPGPILYRYTFGSGTRLTVV.

The gene calls are TRBV27 and TRBJ2-7; 8 bases line up with TRBD2. This CDR3 is 13 amino acids long. The J segment lost 7 bases and the V segment lost 1 base, leaving 3 bases of the junction unmatched. CDR1 MNHEY and CDR2 SMNVEV come from the germline V gene (reference sequence). The CDR3 DNA follows: TGTGCCAGCAGTTTATGGGCTAGCGGGGAGCAGTACTTC. Protein sequence: CASSLWASGEQYF.

The rearrangement joins TRBV5-6 to TRBJ2-7, with TRBD2 as a possible D gene (6 bases). The CDR3 length is 16 residues. Between the trimmed V and J ends, which lost 0 bases and 2 bases, there was a span of 15 bases. Germline assignment: CDR1 SGHDT and CDR2 YYEEEE. CDR3 loop: CASSLAPRGGTYEQYF. The CDR3 DNA sequence: TGTGCCAGCAGCTTGGCCCCCCGTGGGGGGACCTACGAGCAGTACTTC.

The rearrangement links TRBV28 to TRBJ1-2; D is uncertain. The CDR3 has 15 amino acids. In germline, CDR1 is MDHEN, CDR2 SYDVKM. Trimming took off 8 bases at V and 5 bases at J, with 21 bases between the two ends. CDR3 bases: TGTGCCAGCGAAGCTCCCTCTCTCGGACCTTATGGCTACACCTTC. Translation: CASEAPSLGPYGYTF.

This clone appeared a single time. The CDR3 DNA reads as TGCGCCAGCAGCCAAGGGGCCTTTAACTCCTACAATGAGCAGTTCTTC. It codes for CASSQGAFNSYNEQFF. The chain is built from TRBV4-1 and TRBJ2-1; the D is unclear. CDR3 length equals 16 residues. CDR1 is MGHRA and CDR2 is YSYEKL in the germline V gene. V lost 1 base, J lost 0 bases, and 10 bases lay in between.

This chain uses TRBV29-1 with TRBJ1-4; D is perhaps TRBD1 (6 bases). Trimming pared 3 bases from V and 7 bases from J, leaving 12 bases between. The CDR3 has 13 amino acids. Germline assignment: CDR1 SQVTM and CDR2 ANQGSEA. The chain's CDR3 is CSVERGAGEKLFF. The CDR3, as DNA: TGCAGCGTTGAGCGGGGGGCGGGTGAAAAACTGTTTTTT.

This chain connects TRBV2 to TRBJ2-5; D may be TRBD1 or TRBD2 (6 bases each). The V and J ends lost 5 bases and 5 bases respectively, with 15 bases between them. The V gene's germline CDR1 is SNHLY and CDR2 FYNNEI. The CDR3 is made up of 14 amino acids. The CDR3 reads CASSYLGAGETQYF. The CDR3 bases are TGTGCCAGCAGTTACCTGGGGGCGGGGGAGACCCAGTACTTC.

V usage is TRBV5-8 and J usage is TRBJ1-1; D might be TRBD1 (6 bases). The CDR3 length is 14 residues. Per germline, CDR1 SGHTS and CDR2 YDEGEE. V gave up 1 base and J gave up 11 bases, with 18 bases separating them. DNA of the CDR3: TGTGCCAGCAGCTTGTCACACAGGGCCTTGTGGGCTTTCTTT. Translating it yields CASSLSHRALWAFF.

The V and J genes are TRBV18 and TRBJ1-2; D gene unclear. Germline V gene lookup returns CDR1 KGHSH and CDR2 LQKENI. CDR3 length equals 14 residues. Trimming pared 5 bases from V and 2 bases from J, leaving 12 bases between. CDR3 coding DNA: TGTGCCAGCTCAAGGGCCGGGAGGAACTATGGCTACACCTTC. It is translated as CASSRAGRNYGYTF.

The chain combines TRBV5-1 with TRBJ2-3; D gene uncertain. Trimming took off 0 bases at V and 5 bases at J, with 4 bases between the two ends. The CDR3 contains 12 residues. The germline V gene has CDR1 SGHRS and CDR2 YFSETQ. This CDR3 is CASSLGKDTQYF. The CDR3 DNA is TGCGCCAGCAGCTTGGGTAAAGATACGCAGTATTTT. Complete variable domain (other parts from reference TRBV5-1 and TRBJ2-3): KAGVTQTPRYLIKTRGQQVTLSCSPISGHRSVSWYQQTPGQGLQFLFEYFSETQRNKGNFPGRFSGRQFSNSRSEMNVSTLELGDSALYLCASSLGKDTQYFGPGTRLTVL.

This chain uses TRBV20-1 with TRBJ2-7, with D tentatively TRBD2 (5 bases). The CDR3 runs 11 residues. Trimming left V 6 bases short and J 1 base short, with 7 bases between. CDR1 DFQATT and CDR2 SNEGSKA come from the germline V gene (reference sequence). The CDR3 loop reads CSALGSYEQYF. The CDR3, as DNA: TGCAGTGCACTAGGGTCCTACGAGCAGTACTTC.

J is TRBJ2-6 and V is TRBV6-5, with a tentative D call TRBD2 (5 bases). Trimming stripped 2 bases from V and 2 bases from J, with 7 bases between. The CDR3 is made up of 15 amino acids. The V gene's germline CDR1 is MNHEY and CDR2 SVGAGI. The CDR3 coding sequence is TGTGCCAGCAGTTACCGAGGGACTGGGGCCAACGTCCTGACTTTC. Encoded protein: CASSYRGTGANVLTF.